These T cell receptor beta chains were read from a single sample in a study of vaccination and CD4 T cells after COVID-19. TCRdb re-called the PCR reads through MiXCR, storing one row per CDR3 protein. Of several thousand distinct CDR3 sequences detected, about 34% appear once; the ten largest clones hold approximately 26%. These receptors have no known antigen. What was sequenced was CD4+ T cells from blood, cultured in vitro. Receptor source: a human donor in good health. Both conserved end residues are part of each CDR3. A D gene is named only where the DNA matches it firmly. For some rows the clone size is stated as once, few or many, or as a class when expanded; others skip it.

V: TRBV7-9
D: NA
J: TRBJ1-1
size: NA
DNA: TGTGCCAGCAGCTTACAAGACACTGAAGCTTTCTTT
CDR3: CASSLQDTEAFF

V: TRBV30
D: NA
J: TRBJ1-1
size: NA
DNA: TGTGCCTGGAGTAGGGTTGACACTGAAGCTTTCTTT
CDR3: CAWSRVDTEAFF

V: TRBV11-2
D: NA
J: TRBJ1-2
size: NA
DNA: TGTGCCAGCAGCTCCCAGACCAGAGGCTATGGCTACACCTTC
CDR3: CASSSQTRGYGYTF

V: TRBV18
D: TRBD1
J: TRBJ2-5
size: NA
DNA: TGTGCCAGCTCACTACAGGGGGAAGAGACCCAGTACTTC
CDR3: CASSLQGEETQYF

V: TRBV10-1
D: TRBD2
J: TRBJ2-3
size: NA
DNA: TGCGCCAGCAGTATAGCGGGGGCAGATACGCAGTATTTT
CDR3: CASSIAGADTQYF

V: TRBV11-3
D: TRBD1
J: TRBJ1-1
size: NA
DNA: TGTACCAGCAGCTTGACAGGGACTAACACTGAAGCTTTCTTT
CDR3: CTSSLTGTNTEAFF

V: TRBV19
D: NA
J: TRBJ1-3
size: NA
DNA: TGTGCCAGTGGCCCCTTCTCTGGAAACACCATATATTTT
CDR3: CASGPFSGNTIYF

V: TRBV7-9
D: NA
J: TRBJ2-5
size: NA
DNA: TGTGCCAGCAGCTTCGTAGAGACCCAGTACTTC
CDR3: CASSFVETQYF

V: TRBV6-4
D: NA
J: TRBJ1-1
size: NA
DNA: TGTGCCAGCAGTGAAATCTCGGGGACTGAAGCTTTCTTT
CDR3: CASSEISGTEAFF

V: TRBV9
D: TRBD1
J: TRBJ2-5
size: NA
DNA: TGTGCCAGCAGTCGGACAGGGGGCCAAGAGACCCAGTACTTC
CDR3: CASSRTGGQETQYF

V: TRBV12-3/TRBV12-4
D: NA
J: TRBJ1-1
size: NA
DNA: TGTGCCAGCAGTTTAGTAACAGTTAACACTGAAGCTTTCTTT
CDR3: CASSLVTVNTEAFF

V: TRBV28
D: NA
J: TRBJ1-6
size: NA
DNA: TGTGCCAGCAACCGCTCCTTTAATTCACCCCTCCACTTT
CDR3: CASNRSFNSPLHF

V: TRBV6-5
D: NA
J: TRBJ1-1
size: NA
DNA: TGTGCCAGCAGTTACGGACACCCGGACACTGAAGCTTTCTTT
CDR3: CASSYGHPDTEAFF

V: TRBV2
D: NA
J: TRBJ2-3
size: few
DNA: TGTGCCAGCAGTGAGACAGATACGCAGTATTTT
CDR3: CASSETDTQYF

V: TRBV9
D: NA
J: TRBJ1-2
size: few
DNA: TGTGCCAGCAGCGTAGGTTTCCAGGGAGAGAATGGCTACACCTTC
CDR3: CASSVGFQGENGYTF

V: TRBV30
D: NA
J: TRBJ1-5
size: NA
DNA: TGTGCCTGGAGTGGCGTGAAAGCACCCCAGCATTTT
CDR3: CAWSGVKAPQHF

V: TRBV10-1
D: NA
J: TRBJ2-4
size: NA
DNA: TGCGCCAGCAGTGACAGGGCAGACATTCAGTACTTC
CDR3: CASSDRADIQYF

V: TRBV20-1
D: TRBD1
J: TRBJ1-2
size: few
DNA: TGCAGTGCTAGATACGGACAGGGCGGTAACTATGGCTACACCTTC
CDR3: CSARYGQGGNYGYTF

V: TRBV25-1
D: TRBD2
J: TRBJ2-1
size: few
DNA: TGTGCCAGCAGTGCCGACCTCGGACTAGGGAGCTACAATGAGCAGTTCTTC
CDR3: CASSADLGLGSYNEQFF

V: TRBV20-1
D: NA
J: TRBJ2-3
size: NA
DNA: TGCAGTGCTAGCGGACCCAGCACAGATACGCAGTATTTT
CDR3: CSASGPSTDTQYF

V: TRBV20-1
D: TRBD1
J: TRBJ1-3
size: few
DNA: TGCAGTGCTAGAGTGCCAGGGGGCTCTGGAAACACCATATATTTT
CDR3: CSARVPGGSGNTIYF

V: TRBV2
D: TRBD1
J: TRBJ2-7
size: once
DNA: TGTGCCAGTAAAAGGACAGGGGGCTACGAGCAGTACTTC
CDR3: CASKRTGGYEQYF

V: TRBV20-1
D: NA
J: TRBJ1-5
size: NA
DNA: TGCAGTGCGGGACGGAGGAATCAGCCCCAGCATTTT
CDR3: CSAGRRNQPQHF

V: TRBV20-1
D: NA
J: TRBJ1-1
size: few
DNA: TGCAGTGCTAGAGACTTCGCCGGGGGGTTCACTGAAGCTTTCTTT
CDR3: CSARDFAGGFTEAFF

V: TRBV4-2
D: NA
J: TRBJ1-1
size: NA
DNA: TGTGCCAGCAGCCAAGATCTTCCGGGGAACACTGAAGCTTTCTTT
CDR3: CASSQDLPGNTEAFF

V: TRBV20-1
D: NA
J: TRBJ1-2
size: NA
DNA: TGCAGTGCTGAGGGTAGACAGGCAGTCTATGGCTACACCTTC
CDR3: CSAEGRQAVYGYTF

V: TRBV20-1
D: TRBD2
J: TRBJ2-7
size: NA
DNA: TGCAGTGCGGCGCGGGGGGAGATCTACGAGCAGTACTTC
CDR3: CSAARGEIYEQYF